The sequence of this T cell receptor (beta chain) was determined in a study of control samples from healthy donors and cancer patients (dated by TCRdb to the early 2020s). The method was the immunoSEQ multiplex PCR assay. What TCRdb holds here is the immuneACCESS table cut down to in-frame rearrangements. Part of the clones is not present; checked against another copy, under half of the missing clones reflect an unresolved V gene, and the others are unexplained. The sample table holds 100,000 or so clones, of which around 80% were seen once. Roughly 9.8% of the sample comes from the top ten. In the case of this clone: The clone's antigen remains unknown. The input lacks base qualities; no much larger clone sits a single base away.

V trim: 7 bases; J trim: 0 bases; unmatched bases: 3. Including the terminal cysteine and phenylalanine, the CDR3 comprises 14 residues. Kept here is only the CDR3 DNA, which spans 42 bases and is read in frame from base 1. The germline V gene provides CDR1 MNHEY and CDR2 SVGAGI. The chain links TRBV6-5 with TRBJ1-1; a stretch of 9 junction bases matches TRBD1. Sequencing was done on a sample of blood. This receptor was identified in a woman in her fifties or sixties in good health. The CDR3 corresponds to CASNGQGMNTEAFF. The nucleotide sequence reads TGTGCCAGCAACGGACAGGGGATGAACACTGAAGCTTTCTTT.